The 16 T cell receptor beta chains below all came from one sample that was sequenced in a study of blood T cell repertoires in COVID-19. Method: immunoSEQ multiplex PCR; TCRdb's copy keeps in-frame clones and lacks some. The sample lists over 60,000 clones, about four fifths occurring once. The sequenced material came from peripheral blood. These receptors came from a human donor in a cohort sampled during active COVID-19.

This clone was seen just once. The CDR3 here is CASSPDYFNSYNEQFF. The CDR3 DNA is TGTGCCAGTAGTCCGGACTACTTCAACTCCTACAATGAGCAGTTCTTC. The chain joins TRBV19 to TRBJ2-1, with a possible D match to TRBD2 (6 bases). Germline CDR1 and CDR2: LNHDA and SQIVND (reference sequence). Trimming shortened V by 5 bases and J by 0 bases, and 14 bases separated the two germline ends. This CDR3 is 16 amino acids long.

This clone turned up a few times. The chain is built from TRBV3-1 (or the pseudogene TRBV3-2) and TRBJ1-5; D remains unclear. Deletions cut 4 bases from V and 1 base from J, with 23 bases between. This CDR3 comprises 19 residues. CDR1 is LGHDT and CDR2 is YNNKEL in the germline V gene (reference sequence). CDR3 DNA sequence: TGTGCCAGCAGCCCCCCCCTAAGTTTGGGGAGTGAAAGCAATCAGCCCCAGCATTTT. Translating it yields CASSPPLSLGSESNQPQHF.

The chain combines TRBV29-1 with TRBJ1-2; the D gene is possibly TRBD1 (6 bases). V was shortened by 7 bases and J by 5 bases, with 14 bases between the two germline ends. CDR1 and CDR2 from the germline V gene are SQVTM and ANQGSEA. This CDR3 has 12 residues. This chain's CDR3 is CSAQGWGYGYTF. The CDR3, as DNA: TGCAGCGCCCAGGGGTGGGGTTATGGCTACACCTTC.

This clone has a count of ten or more. The V call is TRBV24-1, the J call TRBJ2-5; D is possibly TRBD2 (6 bases). Germline V gives CDR1 KGHDR, CDR2 SFDVKD. CDR3 length: 14 residues. The V and J ends lost 1 base and 5 bases respectively, with 10 bases between them. Written as DNA, the CDR3 is TGTGCCACCAGTGATTTCCCGGAGGGGGAGACCCAGTACTTC. Translated, it gives CATSDFPEGETQYF.

This chain uses TRBV19 with TRBJ2-2, with D possibly TRBD1 on 6 matching bases. The CDR3 length is 15 residues. The V gene lost 8 bases and the J gene lost 0 bases, with 13 bases spanning the gap. Germline assignment: CDR1 LNHDA and CDR2 SQIVND (reference sequence). The DNA for the CDR3 is TGTGCCAGTCGCCCTGGGGGCCCGAACACCGGGGAGCTGTTTTTT. Encoded protein: CASRPGGPNTGELFF.

This clone appeared a single time. V is TRBV7-2 and J is TRBJ2-7; D is possibly TRBD1 (5 bases). This CDR3 is built from 13 residues. The germline V gene encodes CDR1 SGHTA and CDR2 FQGNSA. Trimming removed 7 bases at V and 4 bases at J, with 14 bases between. The CDR3 nucleotides read TGTGCCAGCATAAGACAGCCCGGATACGAGCAGTACTTC. Encoded protein: CASIRQPGYEQYF.

The J gene is TRBJ2-3, the V gene TRBV5-4; TRBD2 matches at 10 bases. The CDR3 is made up of 16 amino acids. The V gene's germline CDR1 is SGHNT and CDR2 YYREEE (reference sequence). With V trimmed by 4 bases and J by 3 bases, 8 bases remained unmatched. The CDR3 reads CASSNERGGRTDTQYF. CDR3 in DNA: TGTGCCAGCAGCAACGAGCGGGGGGGCAGAACAGATACGCAGTATTTT.

V is TRBV19 and J is TRBJ2-2; 8 bases agree with TRBD1. J was trimmed by 1 base and V by 9 bases; bases with no gene match: 7. Germline V gene lookup returns CDR1 LNHDA and CDR2 SQIVND (reference sequence). CDR3 length: 15 residues. The CDR3 DNA is TGTGCCAGCAGGACCGGGACAGGGAACACCGGGGAGCTGTTTTTT. It codes for CASRTGTGNTGELFF. Full variable domain (outside the CDR3, taken from reference TRBV19 and TRBJ2-2): DGGITQSPKYLFRKEGQNVTLSCEQNLNHDAMYWYRQDPGQGLRLIYYSQIVNDFQKGDIAEGYSVSREKKESFPLTVTSAQKNPTAFYLCASRTGTGNTGELFFGEGSRLTVL.

Here the CDR3 reads CASSRYDGAGANVLTF. The CDR3 bases are TGTGCCAGCTCACGCTACGACGGGGCTGGGGCCAACGTCCTGACTTTC. The chain couples TRBV18 to TRBJ2-6; possible D gene TRBD2, 5 bases. The CDR3 runs to 16 residues. V gave up 4 bases and J gave up 2 bases, with 12 bases separating them. The germline V gene has CDR1 KGHSH and CDR2 LQKENI. The complete variable domain, with remaining parts taken from reference TRBV18 and TRBJ2-6, reads NAGVMQNPRHLVRRRGQEARLRCSPMKGHSHVYWYRQLPEEGLKFMVYLQKENIIDESGMPKERFSAEFPKEGPSILRIQQVVRGDSAAYFCASSRYDGAGANVLTFGAGSRLTVL.

The rearrangement uses TRBV5-6 and TRBJ1-2; 8 nucleotides agree with TRBD1. The CDR3 length is 16 residues. Germline-derived CDR1 and CDR2 are SGHDT and YYEEEE. V was pared by 3 bases and J by 8 bases, with 15 bases of the junction left unmatched. For the CDR3, the DNA is TGTGCCAGCAGCTCAGGCTTCAGGGGGCACTCGAACGGCTACACCTTC. Protein product: CASSSGFRGHSNGYTF. The whole variable domain, filled in from reference TRBV5-6 and TRBJ1-2, reads DAGVTQSPTHLIKTRGQQVTLRCSPKSGHDTVSWYQQALGQGPQFIFQYYEEEERQRGNFPDRFSGHQFPNYSSELNVNALLLGDSALYLCASSSGFRGHSNGYTFGSGTRLTVV.

This chain joins TRBV12-5 and TRBJ1-2; TRBD1 might be the D (5 bases). Per the germline V gene, CDR1 is LGHNT and CDR2 is FRNRAP. The CDR3 covers 13 residues. With 7 bases removed from V and 5 bases from J, the gap between germline ends came to 14 bases. The CDR3 loop reads CASALGGGYGYTF. The CDR3 DNA reads as TGTGCTAGTGCCCTCGGGGGGGGATATGGCTACACCTTC.

In nucleotides, the CDR3 is TGTGCCTGGAGTAAGACAGGGGGCTCTGAAAAACTGTTTTTT. This translates into CAWSKTGGSEKLFF. J is TRBJ1-4 and V is TRBV30, with 10 bases identical to TRBD1. The CDR3 contains 14 residues. Trimming took 2 bases from V and 7 from J; bases not matched to a gene: 4. The germline CDR1 and CDR2 sequences are GTSNPN and SVGIG (reference sequence).

The chain uses TRBV7-9 and TRBJ2-2, with a possible D match to TRBD2 (6 bases). The CDR3 sequence is 16 residues long. Germline values: CDR1 SEHNR, CDR2 FQNEAQ (reference sequence). Trimming shortened V by 1 base and J by 3 bases, and 12 bases separated the two germline ends. The CDR3 sequence: CASSLVASAYTGELFF. In DNA, the CDR3 is TGTGCCAGCAGCTTAGTGGCTAGCGCCTACACCGGGGAGCTGTTTTTT.

The chain employs TRBV9 and TRBJ2-1; tentatively, D is TRBD2 (6 bases). CDR3 length: 14 residues. Germline V gene data show CDR1 as SGDLS and CDR2 as YYNGEE. The V end was cut by 3 bases, the J end by 6 bases, with 13 bases between. The CDR3 protein is CASSGGVRGNEQFF. In DNA, the CDR3 is TGTGCCAGCAGCGGGGGGGTCCGCGGCAATGAGCAGTTCTTC.

The V call is TRBV21-1, the J call TRBJ2-1; the table's TRBD2 call for D was not verified on the DNA. TRBV21-1 represents a pseudogene. The CDR3 extends over 20 amino acids. The CDR3 is CASSKVRLAGGPNTYNEQFF. CDR3 nucleotide sequence: TGTGCCAGCAGCAAAGTTCGACTAGCGGGGGGGCCGAACACCTACAATGAGCAGTTCTTC.

V gene TRBV10-3 combines with J gene TRBJ1-1; D is perhaps TRBD1 (5 bases). The ends were cut back, 10 bases at V and 1 base at J, with 13 bases in the middle. The CDR3 contains 13 residues. The germline gives CDR1 ENHRY, CDR2 SYGVKD. CDR3 coding DNA: TGTGCCACGAGGGGAGGCCGGAACACTGAAGCTTTCTTT. It encodes CATRGGRNTEAFF.